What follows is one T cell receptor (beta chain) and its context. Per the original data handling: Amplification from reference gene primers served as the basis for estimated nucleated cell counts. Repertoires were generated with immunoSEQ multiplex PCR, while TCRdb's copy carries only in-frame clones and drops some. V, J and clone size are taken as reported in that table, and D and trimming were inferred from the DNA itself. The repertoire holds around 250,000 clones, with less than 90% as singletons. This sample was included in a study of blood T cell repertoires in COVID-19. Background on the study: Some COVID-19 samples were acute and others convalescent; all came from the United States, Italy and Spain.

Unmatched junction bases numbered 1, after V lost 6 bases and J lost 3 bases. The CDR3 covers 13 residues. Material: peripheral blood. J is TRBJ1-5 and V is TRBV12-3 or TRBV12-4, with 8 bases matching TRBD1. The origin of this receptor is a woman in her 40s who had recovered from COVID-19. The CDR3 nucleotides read TGTGCCAGCAGCCAGGGGGCCAATCAGCCCCAGCATTTT. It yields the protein CASSQGANQPQHF.